Below, 7 T cell receptor beta chains from the same sample are listed, as sequenced in a study of blood T cell repertoires in COVID-19. Only in-frame clones appear in the TCRdb table, and some are missing; sequencing was by immunoSEQ multiplex PCR. The profile shows under 300,000 clones, about three quarters of them singletons. The material sequenced was peripheral blood. All receptors come from a woman of 80 years or more with acute or convalescent COVID-19.

The chain links TRBV5-1 to TRBJ2-3; perhaps TRBD2 as D (6 bases). Trimming took off 0 bases at V and 5 bases at J, with 19 bases between the two ends. CDR3 size: 17 residues. Germline V gene lookup returns CDR1 SGHRS and CDR2 YFSETQ. The CDR3 reads CASSLAGVTGGIDTQYF. The CDR3 DNA reads TGCGCCAGCAGCTTGGCCGGGGTAACAGGCGGGATAGATACGCAGTATTTT.

V and J are TRBV7-3 and TRBJ2-6; D not certain. Germline CDR1 and CDR2: SGHTA and FQGTGA. V was cut by 5 bases and J by 0 bases, with 8 bases left in between. This CDR3 spans 15 amino acids. As DNA, the CDR3 is TGTGCCAGCAGCCCTCAGTACTCTGGGGCCAACGTCCTGACTTTC. Protein sequence: CASSPQYSGANVLTF.

This clone has a single count. The CDR3 DNA reads as TGTGCCAGCAGTTTGACAGGGGAAAACACCGGGGAGCTGTTTTTT. It is translated as CASSLTGENTGELFF. The chain employs TRBV11-2 and TRBJ2-2, with TRBD1 matching over 8 bases. The CDR3 runs 15 residues. The germline V gene has CDR1 SGHAT and CDR2 FQNNGV. Losses at the gene ends were 6 bases for V and 2 bases for J; bases not matched to a gene: 5. The variable domain in full, with the rest retrieved from reference TRBV11-2 and TRBJ2-2, is EAGVAQSPRYKIIEKRQSVAFWCNPISGHATLYWYQQILGQGPKLLIQFQNNGVVDDSQLPKDRFSAERLKGVDSTLKIQPAKLEDSAVYLCASSLTGENTGELFFGEGSRLTVL.

The V and J genes are TRBV11-2 and TRBJ2-1; weak D call: TRBD2 (7 bases). The ends were cut back, 4 bases at V and 6 bases at J, with 19 bases in the middle. Germline V CDR1 and CDR2: SGHAT, FQNNGV. The CDR3 has 16 amino acids. CDR3 in DNA: TGTGCCAGCAGCTCCCGACTAGGGGGGGCGGGCAATGAGCAGTTCTTC. Translating it yields CASSSRLGGAGNEQFF.

The chain recombines TRBV3-1 (or the pseudogene TRBV3-2) with TRBJ2-5, with TRBD1 as a possible D gene (5 bases). CDR1 and CDR2 from the germline V gene are LGHDT and YNNKEL (reference sequence). The length of the CDR3 is 15 residues. The V gene lost 0 bases and the J gene lost 5 bases, with 13 bases spanning the gap. The CDR3 protein is CASSQDPVGRETQYF. For the CDR3, the DNA is TGTGCCAGCAGCCAAGATCCGGTGGGGCGGGAGACCCAGTACTTC.

This clone showed up just a few times. The chain joins TRBV5-1 to TRBJ2-2; 9 nucleotides agree with TRBD2. This CDR3 comprises 15 residues. Germline V lookup: CDR1 SGHRS, CDR2 YFSETQ. Trimming at V came to 3 bases and at J to 2 bases, leaving 2 bases not matched to a gene. The CDR3 sequence: CASSWTSVNTGELFF. In DNA form, the CDR3 reads TGCGCCAGCAGCTGGACTAGCGTAAACACCGGGGAGCTGTTTTTT.

The chain links TRBV5-1 to TRBJ1-1, with TRBD1 matching over 9 bases. Germline V gene lookup returns CDR1 SGHRS and CDR2 YFSETQ. Unmatched junction bases numbered 9, after V lost 4 bases and J lost 5 bases. CDR3 length: 15 residues. CDR3 sequence: CASSVNRGRVTEAFF. The CDR3 DNA reads as TGCGCCAGCAGCGTTAACAGGGGGCGCGTAACTGAAGCTTTCTTT.